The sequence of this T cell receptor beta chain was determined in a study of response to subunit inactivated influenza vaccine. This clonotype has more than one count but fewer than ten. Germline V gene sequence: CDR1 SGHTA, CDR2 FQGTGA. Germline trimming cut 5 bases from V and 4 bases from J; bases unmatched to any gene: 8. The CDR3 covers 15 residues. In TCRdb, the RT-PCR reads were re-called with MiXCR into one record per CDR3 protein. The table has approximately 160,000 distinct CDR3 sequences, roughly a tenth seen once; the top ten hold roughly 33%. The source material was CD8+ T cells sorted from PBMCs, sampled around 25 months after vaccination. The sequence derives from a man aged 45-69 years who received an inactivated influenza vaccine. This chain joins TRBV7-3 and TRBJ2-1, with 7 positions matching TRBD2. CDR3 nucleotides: TGTGCCAGCAGCCTTGGAGCGGGACGGTACAATGAGCAGTTCTTC. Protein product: CASSLGAGRYNEQFF.